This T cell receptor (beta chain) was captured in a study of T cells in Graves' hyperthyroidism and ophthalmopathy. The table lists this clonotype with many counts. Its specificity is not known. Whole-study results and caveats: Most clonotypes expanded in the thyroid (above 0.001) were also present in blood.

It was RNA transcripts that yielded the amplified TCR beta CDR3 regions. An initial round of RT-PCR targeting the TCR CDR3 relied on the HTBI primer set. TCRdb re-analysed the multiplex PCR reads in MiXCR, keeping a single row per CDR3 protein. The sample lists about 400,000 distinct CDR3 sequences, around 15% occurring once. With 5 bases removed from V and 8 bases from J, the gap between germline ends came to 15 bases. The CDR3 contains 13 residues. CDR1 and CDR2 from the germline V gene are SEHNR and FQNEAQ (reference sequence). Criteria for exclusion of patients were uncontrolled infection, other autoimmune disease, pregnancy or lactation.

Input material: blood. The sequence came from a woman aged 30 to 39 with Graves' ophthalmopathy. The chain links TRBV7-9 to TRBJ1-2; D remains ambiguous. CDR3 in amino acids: CASSPARLSGYTF. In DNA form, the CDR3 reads TGTGCCAGCAGCCCCGCGAGGTTGTCGGGCTACACCTTC.